This T cell receptor (beta chain) was retrieved from a study of shared clonotypes between healthy human individuals. Regarding the study as a whole: Clonotype sharing across donors was expected to vary with sequencing depth.

Clones were sequenced by immunoSEQ multiplex PCR, and TCRdb holds only the in-frame ones, with some missing. The data show 630,000 or so clones, 95% to 98% seen once. The naive CD8 population came from CD45RO-negative cells selected for CCR7, without terminally differentiated effector memory CD45RA+ cells. Trimming removed 4 bases at V and 4 bases at J, with 19 bases between. Looked up from germline, CDR1 is SGHNT and CDR2 is YYREEE (reference sequence). This CDR3 contains 16 residues. For this clone: Its antigen is not known.

This receptor was obtained from a man aged 25 to 40 in good health. The sequenced sample consisted of naive CD8+ T cells sorted from blood. The chain carries TRBV5-4 and TRBJ2-3; D uncertain. CDR3: CASSHDSLTSADTQYF. CDR3 nucleotides: TGTGCCAGCAGCCACGATTCTTTGACGTCCGCAGATACGCAGTATTTT.